This entry lists 7 T cell receptor beta chains sequenced from one sample in a study of blood T cell repertoires in COVID-19. Using immunoSEQ multiplex PCR, the repertoire was profiled, and TCRdb retains in-frame clones only, with some absent. Among fewer than 300,000 clones listed, roughly 85% were seen once. Specimen: peripheral blood. These receptors all come from a woman in her seventies with active or convalescent COVID-19.

The rearrangement links TRBV5-4 to TRBJ2-1; D might be TRBD1 (5 bases). The CDR3 is made up of 12 amino acids. Germline CDR1 SGHNT, CDR2 YYREEE (reference sequence). The V end was cut by 3 bases, the J end by 9 bases, with 10 bases between. The CDR3 region has the DNA TGTGCCAGCAGCTCTGGACACCGTGAGCAGTTCTTC. Protein sequence: CASSSGHREQFF.

The V call is TRBV19, the J call TRBJ2-2; possible D gene TRBD2, 6 bases. The CDR3 is 16 residues long. V lost 7 bases and J lost 6, with 21 bases in between. In germline, CDR1 is LNHDA, CDR2 SQIVND (reference sequence). CDR3 in amino acids: CASKRTTHRAAGELFF. CDR3 DNA: TGTGCCAGTAAAAGGACTACCCACCGCGCGGCCGGGGAGCTGTTTTTT.

The chain is built from TRBV25-1 and TRBJ1-1; 8 positions match TRBD1. Trimming at V came to 8 bases and at J to 4 bases, leaving 6 bases not matched to a gene. This CDR3 is built from 13 residues. CDR1 is MGHDK, CDR2 SYGVNS, per germline. The CDR3 sequence: CASRLGTGTEAFF. CDR3 DNA: TGTGCCAGCCGACTCGGGACAGGCACTGAAGCTTTCTTT.

V is TRBV7-6 and J is TRBJ1-2, with TRBD1 matching over 8 bases. The CDR3 spans 17 residues. The V segment lost 4 bases and the J segment 3 bases; nucleotides outside the gene matches: 13. The germline V gene encodes CDR1 SGHVS and CDR2 FNYEAQ. CDR3 bases: TGTGCCAGCAGCTCCAGACAGGGGCAAGACCCCTACTATGGCTACACCTTC. Translating it yields CASSSRQGQDPYYGYTF.

The chain combines TRBV28 with TRBJ1-2; 8 bases match TRBD1. CDR1 is MDHEN and CDR2 is SYDVKM in the germline V gene. The V segment lost 5 bases and the J segment 4 bases; nucleotides outside the gene matches: 9. There are 15 residues in the CDR3. As DNA, the CDR3 is TGTGCCAGCAGTCCCGGACAGGGTAAGGCCTATGGCTACACCTTC. Translated: CASSPGQGKAYGYTF.

In its sample, this clone was seen a few times. The CDR3 loop is CATSRGGSRRSQPQHF. The CDR3 DNA is TGTGCCACCAGCAGGGGGGGGTCCCGCCGAAGTCAGCCCCAGCATTTT. The chain links TRBV15 to TRBJ1-5; D possibly corresponds to TRBD1 (5 bases). Per germline, CDR1 LNHNV and CDR2 YYDKDF (reference sequence). The CDR3 length is 16 residues. Trimming took off 3 bases at V and 6 bases at J, with 18 bases between the two ends.

The chain joins TRBV9 to TRBJ1-1; the D is unclear. V lost 1 base to trimming and J lost 1 base, with 5 bases between them. The CDR3 loop spans 13 amino acids. The V gene's germline CDR1 is SGDLS and CDR2 YYNGEE. CDR3 amino acids: CASSVSKNTEAFF. As DNA, the CDR3 is TGTGCCAGCAGCGTATCAAAGAACACTGAAGCTTTCTTT.